What follows are 21 T cell receptor beta chains derived from one specimen sequenced in a study of T-cell reconstitution after alpha-beta-depleted transplantation in children (dated by TCRdb to the mid-2010s). Read against the paper, the sample's treatment or condition label means: allogeneic hematopoietic cell transplantation with graft depleted of TCRalphabeta T cells and CD19 B cells. The method was PCR. The instrument was an Illumina HiSeq 2500. Molecular barcoding was employed in the preparation of TCR libraries, with unique molecular identifiers being used to normalize TCRbeta repertoire quantification. TCRdb reprocessed the public reads (quality trimming at Q25 with fastp, clone calling with MiXCR) and kept in-frame beta chains. CDR3 protein duplicates are merged, each entry listing the most common genes and DNA. Here the sample has around 200,000 distinct CDR3 sequences; approximately 10% occur a single time. The ten largest clones capture roughly 27% of the sample.

The source material was PBMCs, sampled before TCRalphabeta/CD19-depleted stem cell transplant. The receptors here all came from a child younger than two with acute myeloid leukemia, due to receive a stem cell transplant.

This clonotype was detected ten times or more. This chain joins TRBV5-1 and TRBJ1-1; 8 bases match TRBD1. The V and J ends lost 6 bases and 5 bases, in that order; junction bases with no gene match: 6. The CDR3 spans 13 residues. Germline lookup yields CDR1 SGHRS and CDR2 YFSETQ. CDR3 in DNA: TGCGCCAGCACGAACAGGGGGGGGACTGAAGCTTTCTTT. As protein: CASTNRGGTEAFF.

This clonotype was detected ten times or more. This rearrangement joins TRBV24-1 to TRBJ2-1; the D gene is possibly TRBD1 (5 bases). This CDR3 is 14 amino acids long. Germline lookup yields CDR1 KGHDR and CDR2 SFDVKD. V lost 3 bases and J 5 bases, leaving 10 bases between the germline ends. DNA for the CDR3: TGTGCCACCAGTGATAGGACACCAAACAATGAGCAGTTCTTC. The encoded protein is CATSDRTPNNEQFF.

This clonotype was picked up a small number of times. V gene TRBV6-1 combines with J gene TRBJ1-5; possible D gene TRBD1, 5 bases. The V end was cut by 1 base, the J end by 7 bases, with 14 bases between. Germline values: CDR1 MNHNS, CDR2 SASEGT. The length of the CDR3 is 15 residues. The CDR3 nucleotides are TGTGCCAGCAGTGAAGTTGGGACGGTAGCCCAGCCCCAGCATTTT. Its protein is CASSEVGTVAQPQHF.

This clonotype occurred a few times. The J gene is TRBJ2-2, the V gene TRBV7-9; 7 nucleotides agree with TRBD1. There are 16 residues in the CDR3. The V segment lost 2 bases and the J segment 5 bases; nucleotides outside the gene matches: 8. Germline values: CDR1 SEHNR, CDR2 FQNEAQ (reference sequence). CDR3 nucleotide sequence: TGTGCCAGCAGCTTAATCACAGGGGCAGGAACCGGGGAGCTGTTTTTT. As protein: CASSLITGAGTGELFF.

This clonotype came up many times. The chain couples TRBV20-1 to TRBJ2-3; 9 nucleotides line up with TRBD2. Germline trimming cut 5 bases from V and 2 bases from J; bases unmatched to any gene: 8. Germline V gene data show CDR1 as DFQATT and CDR2 as SNEGSKA (reference sequence). This CDR3 is 15 amino acids long. CDR3 coding DNA: TGCAGTGCTCCAGTAGCGGGAGATAACACAGATACGCAGTATTTT. Amino acids: CSAPVAGDNTDTQYF.

This clonotype occurred many times. This chain uses TRBV7-2 with TRBJ2-2; TRBD2 agrees at 7 bases. The CDR3 loop spans 16 amino acids. The trim removed 5 bases at V and 4 bases at J, leaving 10 bases unmatched. The germline V gene encodes CDR1 SGHTA and CDR2 FQGNSA. The CDR3 region has the DNA TGTGCCAGCAGCCAGTTAGGGGACTACAGCACCGGGGAGCTGTTTTTT. Translation gives CASSQLGDYSTGELFF.

Turning to this clonotype: A much larger clone differs by one base, so this may be a read error. This chain connects TRBV28 to TRBJ2-1; TRBD1 is a possible D gene (6 bases). CDR1 and CDR2 (germline): MDHEN, SYDVKM. The CDR3 has 15 amino acids. For the CDR3, the DNA is TGTGCCAGCAACTCCGGACAGAGCTCCTACAATGAGCAGCTCTTC. This encodes CASNSGQSSYNEQLF.

The chain recombines TRBV7-9 with TRBJ2-3; 7 positions match TRBD1. J was trimmed by 4 bases and V by 2 bases; bases with no gene match: 3. The germline CDR1 and CDR2 sequences are SEHNR and FQNEAQ (reference sequence). The CDR3 length is 14 residues. CDR3 nucleotides: TGTGCCAGCAGCTTATTCCAGGGGGCAGATACGCAGTATTTT. It encodes CASSLFQGADTQYF.

The sample holds many counts of this clonotype. V is TRBV4-2 and J is TRBJ2-1, with TRBD2 identical over 13 bases. CDR3 length equals 16 residues. Unmatched junction bases numbered 10, after V lost 0 bases and J lost 14 bases. In germline, CDR1 is LGHNA, CDR2 YNFKEQ. CDR3 bases: TGTGCCAGCAGCCAAGATACTAGCGGGAGGGGCCTAATTAAGTTCTTC. Translating it yields CASSQDTSGRGLIKFF.

This clonotype was seen ten or more times. V usage is TRBV7-2 and J usage is TRBJ2-3; 7 bases match TRBD2. Germline trimming cut 1 base from V and 5 bases from J; bases unmatched to any gene: 3. From germline, CDR1 is SGHTA and CDR2 FQGNSA. The CDR3 is 14 residues long. In DNA, the CDR3 is TGTGCCAGCAGCTTAGGGACTAGAGGAGATACGCAGTATTTT. It encodes CASSLGTRGDTQYF. Filled out from reference TRBV7-2 and TRBJ2-3, the complete variable domain reads GAGVSQSPSNKVTEKGKDVELRCDPISGHTALYWYRQSLGQGLEFLIYFQGNSAPDKSGLPSDRFSAERTGGSVSTLTIQRTQQEDSAVYLCASSLGTRGDTQYFGPGTRLTVL.

This clonotype was seen only a few times. This could be a read error, since a much larger clone is one nucleotide away. The V and J genes are TRBV5-6 and TRBJ1-2; 8 bases map to TRBD1. The CDR3 length is 13 residues. CDR1 is SGHDT and CDR2 is YYEEEE in the germline V gene. Trimming removed 7 bases from V and 9 bases from J; junction bases left unmatched: 11. CDR3 in amino acids: CASGPGQGSSYTF. CDR3 nucleotide sequence: TGTGCCAGCGGCCCCGGACAGGGTAGCAGCTACACCTTC.

This clonotype was counted at least ten times. The chain combines TRBV24-1 with TRBJ1-4, with 7 bases fitting TRBD1. The CDR3 length is 14 residues. The trim removed 7 bases at V and 8 bases at J, leaving 9 bases unmatched. CDR1 KGHDR and CDR2 SFDVKD come from the germline V gene. CDR3 loop: CATSPGQAGEKLFF. The CDR3 DNA reads as TGTGCCACCAGCCCCGGACAGGCCGGGGAAAAACTGTTTTTT.

This clonotype has more than one count but fewer than ten. The genes are TRBV12-3 or TRBV12-4 and TRBJ2-5; 7 bases line up with TRBD2. V shed 4 bases, J shed 3 bases, and the junction held 2 bases outside the gene matches. This CDR3 is 13 amino acids long. CDR3: CASSWGGKETQYF. CDR3 bases: TGTGCCAGCAGTTGGGGGGGAAAAGAGACCCAGTACTTC.

This clonotype has ten or more counts. This chain links TRBV5-1 with TRBJ1-2; D perhaps matches TRBD1 (6 bases). V was trimmed by 4 bases and J by 6 bases, leaving 19 bases between them. The CDR3 length is 15 residues. Germline lookup yields CDR1 SGHRS and CDR2 YFSETQ. The CDR3 nucleotides are TGCGCCAGCAGCGTAAGCACAGGGCCTCTGGATGGCTACACCTTC. It is translated as CASSVSTGPLDGYTF.

A remark on this clonotype: This may be a read error: a much more frequent sequence differs by one nucleotide. The chain carries TRBV29-1 and TRBJ1-1; no clear D. Trimming took 2 bases from V and 8 from J, leaving 15 bases between them. This CDR3 spans 13 amino acids. Per germline, CDR1 SQVTM and CDR2 ANQGSEA. The CDR3, as DNA: TGCAGCGTTGAAAATCTATGGGCACCCGAAGCTTTCTTT. Encoded protein: CSVENLWAPEAFF.

The sample holds many counts of this clonotype. The chain recombines TRBV11-2 with TRBJ2-2; D unresolved. The CDR3 totals 15 residues. Germline V gene data show CDR1 as SGHAT and CDR2 as FQNNGV. V lost 0 bases and J 1 base, leaving 6 bases between the germline ends. In DNA form, the CDR3 reads TGTGCCAGCAGCTTAGAGCAGCTGAACACCGGGGAGCTGTTTTTT. This gives the protein CASSLEQLNTGELFF.

This clonotype was seen repeatedly, ten times or more. The chain combines TRBV12-3 or TRBV12-4 with TRBJ2-7; D not resolved. The CDR3 is 12 residues long. V was trimmed by 1 base and J by 3 bases, leaving 4 bases between them. The CDR3 region is CASSLGNYEQYF. CDR3 nucleotides: TGTGCCAGCAGTTTAGGGAACTACGAGCAGTACTTC.

This clonotype was seen a handful of times. The chain joins TRBV7-9 to TRBJ2-7; D ambiguous. The germline V gene encodes CDR1 SEHNR and CDR2 FQNEAQ (reference sequence). V lost 2 bases, J lost 6 bases, and 17 bases lay in between. The CDR3 runs 15 residues. This CDR3 is CASSLLPQNVGEQYF. The CDR3 DNA reads TGTGCCAGCAGCTTACTCCCACAGAACGTCGGCGAGCAGTACTTC.

This clonotype was counted ten times or more. J is TRBJ2-1 and V is TRBV29-1; maybe TRBD2 (6 bases). The CDR3 is 14 residues long. Germline assignment: CDR1 SQVTM and CDR2 ANQGSEA. Trimming pared 1 base from V and 4 bases from J, leaving 11 bases between. This CDR3 is CSVEGTSSYNEQFF. The CDR3 bases are TGCAGCGTTGAAGGTACTAGCAGTTACAATGAGCAGTTCTTC.

There are many counts of this clonotype. This chain uses TRBV6-1 with TRBJ2-7, with D hard to call. CDR1 MNHNS and CDR2 SASEGT come from the germline V gene. Trimming left V 1 base short and J 1 base short, with 8 bases between. The CDR3 spans 14 residues. CDR3 sequence: CASSEEQISYEQYF. DNA of the CDR3: TGTGCCAGCAGTGAAGAGCAGATTTCCTACGAGCAGTACTTC.

Turning to this clonotype: With a much larger clone just one base away, this may be a read error. The chain employs TRBV29-1 and TRBJ1-4; D ambiguous. V gave up 7 bases and J gave up 7 bases, with 22 bases separating them. CDR3 length: 15 amino acids. CDR1 is SQVTM and CDR2 is ANQGSEA in the germline V gene. The CDR3 nucleotides are TGCAGCGCCCACCTTTTGAGGAGGCGCGGTGAAAAACTGTTTTTT. Translation: CSAHLLRRRGEKLFF. The variable domain in full, with the rest retrieved from reference TRBV29-1 and TRBJ1-4, is SAVISQKPSRDICQRGTSLTIQCQVDSQVTMMFWYRQQPGQSLTLIATANQGSEATYESGFVIDKFPISRPNLTFSTLTVSNMSPEDSSIYLCSAHLLRRRGEKLFFGSGTQLSVL.